The 16 T cell receptor beta chains below all came from one sample that was sequenced in a study of T cells in Graves' hyperthyroidism and ophthalmopathy. Amplification targeted TCR beta CDR3 regions from RNA transcripts. In the first-round RT-PCR of the TCR CDR3, the HTBI primer set was used. MiXCR was run by TCRdb on the multiplex PCR reads, yielding one entry per CDR3 protein. In the table there are under 400,000 distinct CDR3 sequences, about 15% of which are singletons. Sequencing used blood. The receptors were sampled from a woman in her sixties with Graves' hyperthyroidism.

This clonotype was observed at least ten times. The chain has TRBV28 and TRBJ2-1; TRBD2 aligns across 10 bases. In germline, CDR1 is MDHEN, CDR2 SYDVKM. V was clipped by 5 bases and J by 7 bases; unmatched bases: 14. The CDR3 covers 17 residues. The CDR3 coding sequence is TGTGCCAGCAGTACACCTAGCGGGAGCTGGATATTGAATGAGCAGTTCTTC. Translation: CASSTPSGSWILNEQFF.

This clonotype was seen ten or more times. CDR3 region: CASSTGQGENYGYTF. CDR3 DNA sequence: TGCGCCAGCAGTACCGGACAGGGTGAGAACTATGGCTACACCTTC. This chain links TRBV5-1 with TRBJ1-2; 8 bases are shared with TRBD1. The CDR3 runs to 15 residues. The junction had 8 bases not matched to a gene; V was cut back by 5 bases and J by 2 bases. Germline CDR1 reads SGHRS; CDR2 reads YFSETQ.

There are many counts of this clonotype. V and J are TRBV20-1 and TRBJ2-7; 9 nucleotides match TRBD1. Trimming took 6 bases from V and 3 from J; bases not matched to a gene: 12. The CDR3 length is 15 residues. Germline assignment: CDR1 DFQATT and CDR2 SNEGSKA (reference sequence). The CDR3 DNA reads as TGCAGTGCCCTGAGCCCTGTGACAGGGGGCTACGAGCAGTACTTC. Translation: CSALSPVTGGYEQYF.

The rearrangement uses TRBV18 and TRBJ1-2; D gene uncertain. CDR3 size: 11 residues. Looked up from germline, CDR1 is KGHSH and CDR2 is LQKENI. With 8 bases removed from V and 6 bases from J, the gap between germline ends came to 10 bases. The CDR3 reads CASAPRNGYTF. In DNA form, the CDR3 reads TGTGCCAGCGCCCCCCGAAATGGCTACACCTTC.

This clonotype was observed many times. V is TRBV12-3 or TRBV12-4 and J is TRBJ2-2; TRBD1 might be the D (5 bases). Trimming took 6 bases from V and 4 from J, leaving 24 bases between them. This CDR3 spans 18 amino acids. The CDR3 protein is CASSLWGQGLTFTGELFF. The CDR3 DNA reads as TGTGCCAGCAGCCTATGGGGCCAGGGTCTGACCTTCACCGGGGAGCTGTTTTTT.

Concerning this clonotype itself: This may come from a read error, since a much larger clone is one base off. The chain combines TRBV10-3 with TRBJ1-2; no firm D call. The CDR3 covers 14 residues. Per the germline V gene, CDR1 is ENHRY and CDR2 is SYGVKD. The CDR3 region is CATSESGLDYGYTF. For the CDR3, the DNA is TGTGCCACCAGTGAGTCCGGACTGGACTATGGCTACACCTTC.

This clonotype was seen ten or more times. The genes are TRBV27 and TRBJ2-1; D possibly corresponds to TRBD2 (7 bases). This CDR3 is built from 12 residues. Germline assignment: CDR1 MNHEY and CDR2 SMNVEV (reference sequence). V lost 8 bases, J lost 5 bases, and 10 bases lay in between. CDR3 in DNA: TGTGCCAGCGGGAGGGGGAACAATGAGCAGTTCTTC. It encodes CASGRGNNEQFF.

The chain links TRBV5-6 to TRBJ2-7; 11 nucleotides match TRBD2. The CDR3 loop spans 15 amino acids. Germline V gene lookup returns CDR1 SGHDT and CDR2 YYEEEE. Trimming took 1 base from V and 5 from J; bases not matched to a gene: 5. The CDR3 sequence: CASSLYVLAGDEQYF. CDR3 nucleotides: TGTGCCAGCAGCTTGTATGTACTAGCGGGAGACGAGCAGTACTTC.

This clonotype was observed at least ten times. V usage is TRBV6-1 and J usage is TRBJ1-5, with TRBD1 as a possible D gene (6 bases). Germline V lookup: CDR1 MNHNS, CDR2 SASEGT. The CDR3 has 12 residues. With 5 bases removed from V and 10 bases from J, the gap between germline ends came to 12 bases. The CDR3 DNA is TGTGCCAGCAGTTGGGGGCCAGGACCCCAGCATTTT. Translated: CASSWGPGPQHF.

This clonotype was counted between two and nine times. This chain connects TRBV20-1 to TRBJ2-1, with TRBD2 identical over 12 bases. This CDR3 comprises 15 residues. CDR1 DFQATT and CDR2 SNEGSKA come from the germline V gene (reference sequence). V gave up 5 bases and J gave up 2 bases; unmatched junction bases: 4. The CDR3 sequence is CSAGLAGLTYNEQFF. The CDR3, as DNA: TGCAGTGCTGGACTAGCGGGGTTAACCTACAATGAGCAGTTCTTC.

The sample holds many counts of this clonotype. This chain joins TRBV5-1 and TRBJ2-3; tentatively, D is TRBD1 or TRBD2 (5 bases each). This CDR3 region has 18 residues. Germline values: CDR1 SGHRS, CDR2 YFSETQ. The V end lost 0 bases, the J end lost 4 bases, and 21 bases lay between the germline ends. The DNA for the CDR3 is TGCGCCAGCAGCTTGGGCGCTGGGTTTTGGGGGAGAGCAGATACGCAGTATTTT. The encoded protein is CASSLGAGFWGRADTQYF.

This clonotype was seen repeatedly, ten times or more. The chain combines TRBV5-1 with TRBJ2-5, with TRBD2 as a possible D gene (5 bases). In germline, CDR1 is SGHRS, CDR2 YFSETQ. Trimming took 0 bases from V and 3 from J, leaving 9 bases between them. This CDR3 contains 14 residues. The CDR3 reads CASSLDSGEETQYF. The CDR3 region has the DNA TGCGCCAGCAGCTTGGACAGCGGCGAAGAGACCCAGTACTTC.

The chain recombines TRBV5-4 with TRBJ2-4; a possible D gene is TRBD2 (6 bases). CDR3 length: 17 residues. Germline CDR1 reads SGHNT; CDR2 reads YYREEE (reference sequence). Trimming stripped 1 base from V and 2 bases from J, with 16 bases between. CDR3 residues: CASSLYGGSLSKNIQYF. The DNA of the CDR3 is TGTGCCAGCAGCTTGTACGGGGGTTCTCTCTCCAAAAACATTCAGTACTTC.

This clonotype was counted ten times or more. The gene calls are TRBV18 and TRBJ2-7; TRBD2 agrees at 8 bases. V was clipped by 4 bases and J by 0 bases; unmatched bases: 2. The CDR3 extends over 14 amino acids. Per the germline V gene, CDR1 is KGHSH and CDR2 is LQKENI. The CDR3 is CASSRSGISYEQYF. The CDR3 DNA is TGTGCCAGCTCACGTAGCGGGATCTCCTACGAGCAGTACTTC. The complete variable domain, with remaining parts taken from reference TRBV18 and TRBJ2-7, reads NAGVMQNPRHLVRRRGQEARLRCSPMKGHSHVYWYRQLPEEGLKFMVYLQKENIIDESGMPKERFSAEFPKEGPSILRIQQVVRGDSAAYFCASSRSGISYEQYFGPGTRLTVT.

The table lists this clonotype with many counts. This rearrangement joins TRBV28 to TRBJ1-1; D remains ambiguous. Germline V CDR1 and CDR2: MDHEN, SYDVKM. Trimming cost V 3 bases and J 1 base, with 6 bases left between them. The CDR3 covers 13 residues. CDR3 in amino acids: CASSFRRNTEAFF. The DNA of the CDR3 is TGTGCCAGCAGTTTCCGGCGGAACACTGAAGCTTTCTTT. The whole variable domain, filled in from reference TRBV28 and TRBJ1-1, reads DVKVTQSSRYLVKRTGEKVFLECVQDMDHENMFWYRQDPGLGLRLIYFSYDVKMKEKGDIPEGYSVSREKKERFSLILESASTNQTSMYLCASSFRRNTEAFFGQGTRLTVV.

This clonotype appeared many times. V gene TRBV15 combines with J gene TRBJ1-1; perhaps TRBD1 as D (6 bases). The germline V gene has CDR1 LNHNV and CDR2 YYDKDF (reference sequence). This CDR3 comprises 14 residues. V was clipped by 2 bases and J by 8 bases, with 15 bases between them. The CDR3 spells CATSRNSQGREAFF. In DNA form, the CDR3 reads TGTGCCACCAGCAGAAATTCACAGGGTAGGGAAGCTTTCTTT. Together with reference TRBV15 and TRBJ1-1, the CDR3 gives the full variable domain: DAMVIQNPRYQVTQFGKPVTLSCSQTLNHNVMYWYQQKSSQAPKLLFHYYDKDFNNEADTPDNFQSRRPNTSFCFLDIRSPGLGDTAMYLCATSRNSQGREAFFGQGTRLTVV.